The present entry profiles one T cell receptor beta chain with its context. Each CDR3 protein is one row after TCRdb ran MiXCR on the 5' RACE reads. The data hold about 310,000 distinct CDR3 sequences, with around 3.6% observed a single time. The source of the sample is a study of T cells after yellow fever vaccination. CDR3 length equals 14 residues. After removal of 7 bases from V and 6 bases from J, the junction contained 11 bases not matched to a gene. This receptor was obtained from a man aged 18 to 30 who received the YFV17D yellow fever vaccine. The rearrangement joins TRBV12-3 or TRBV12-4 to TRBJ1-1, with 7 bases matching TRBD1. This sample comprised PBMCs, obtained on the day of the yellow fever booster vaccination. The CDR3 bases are TGTGCCAGCACCGCCGGACAGGCGTCATCTGAAGCTTTCTTT. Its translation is CASTAGQASSEAFF.